This is a list of T cell receptor beta chains from one sample in a study of identical twins. MiXCR, run by TCRdb on the 5' RACE reads, gives a single entry per CDR3 protein. The sample lists under 1 million distinct CDR3 sequences, roughly an eighth occurring once. A further study also used this sample, focusing on yellow fever vaccine responses in identical twins.

What was sequenced was PBMCs. The origin of the receptors is a woman under 30 in good health. CDR3s include the opening cysteine and the closing phenylalanine or tryptophan. Each record gives: J gene, D gene, clone size, CDR3 length, V gene, CDR3 protein, CDR3 DNA. A D gene is named only where the DNA matches it firmly. Clone size is not always given. Where it is, it says once, few, many or a class for expanded clones.

j_gene: TRBJ1-5; d_gene: NA; abundance: NA; len: 12; v_gene: TRBV6-5; CDR3aa: CASGPGNRPQHF; CDR3nt: TGTGCCAGCGGTCCCGGAAATCGGCCCCAGCATTTT
j_gene: TRBJ2-2; d_gene: NA; abundance: few; len: 15; v_gene: TRBV20-1; CDR3aa: CSARRPYGDTGELFF; CDR3nt: TGCAGTGCTAGACGGCCTTACGGGGACACCGGGGAGCTGTTTTTT
j_gene: TRBJ2-3; d_gene: TRBD1; abundance: NA; len: 15; v_gene: TRBV29-1; CDR3aa: CSVERQGAAWDTQYF; CDR3nt: TGCAGCGTTGAGCGACAGGGGGCCGCGTGGGATACGCAGTATTTT
j_gene: TRBJ1-1; d_gene: NA; abundance: few; len: 14; v_gene: TRBV7-8; CDR3aa: CASSFDFLNTEAFF; CDR3nt: TGTGCCAGCAGCTTCGATTTCTTGAACACTGAAGCTTTCTTT
j_gene: TRBJ2-7; d_gene: NA; abundance: NA; len: 12; v_gene: TRBV12-3/TRBV12-4; CDR3aa: CASGDSTYEQYF; CDR3nt: TGTGCCAGCGGAGACTCAACCTACGAGCAGTACTTC
j_gene: TRBJ2-7; d_gene: TRBD2; abundance: NA; len: 15; v_gene: TRBV14; CDR3aa: CASSQASGLSYEQYF; CDR3nt: TGTGCCAGCAGCCAAGCTAGCGGGTTGTCCTACGAGCAGTACTTC
j_gene: TRBJ2-7; d_gene: TRBD1; abundance: few; len: 14; v_gene: TRBV6-2/TRBV6-3; CDR3aa: CASRRGTGGYEQYF; CDR3nt: TGTGCCAGCAGACGCGGGACAGGGGGCTACGAGCAGTACTTC
j_gene: TRBJ2-3; d_gene: NA; abundance: NA; len: 13; v_gene: TRBV20-1; CDR3aa: CSAKGQSTDTQYF; CDR3nt: TGCAGTGCTAAGGGACAATCGACAGATACGCAGTATTTT
j_gene: TRBJ2-3; d_gene: TRBD2; abundance: few; len: 17; v_gene: TRBV4-1; CDR3aa: CASSQLGLAAPTDTQYF; CDR3nt: TGCGCCAGCAGCCAACTGGGACTAGCGGCCCCCACAGATACGCAGTATTTT
j_gene: TRBJ2-1; d_gene: TRBD2; abundance: many; len: 15; v_gene: TRBV5-1; CDR3aa: CASSLTRGDRNEQFF; CDR3nt: TGCGCCAGCAGCTTGACGCGGGGGGATCGGAATGAGCAGTTCTTC
j_gene: TRBJ2-5; d_gene: TRBD2; abundance: few; len: 18; v_gene: TRBV9; CDR3aa: CASSVGRTSGRNQETQYF; CDR3nt: TGTGCCAGCAGCGTAGGAAGGACTAGCGGGAGGAACCAAGAGACCCAGTACTTC
j_gene: TRBJ2-1; d_gene: TRBD2; abundance: NA; len: 19; v_gene: TRBV3-1; CDR3aa: CASSPGGSGRAGAYNEQFF; CDR3nt: TGTGCCAGCAGTCCCGGGGGTAGCGGGAGGGCCGGGGCCTACAATGAGCAGTTCTTC
j_gene: TRBJ2-3; d_gene: NA; abundance: many; len: 14; v_gene: TRBV24-1; CDR3aa: CATSVRDPSDTQYF; CDR3nt: TGTGCCACATCAGTCCGAGATCCTTCAGATACGCAGTATTTT
j_gene: TRBJ2-5; d_gene: NA; abundance: few; len: 10; v_gene: TRBV20-1; CDR3aa: CSALRETQYF; CDR3nt: TGCAGCGCCCTAAGGGAGACCCAGTACTTC
j_gene: TRBJ2-5; d_gene: NA; abundance: NA; len: 15; v_gene: TRBV25-1; CDR3aa: CASSDEFPPQETQYF; CDR3nt: TGTGCCAGCAGTGACGAATTCCCGCCTCAAGAGACCCAGTACTTC
j_gene: TRBJ2-7; d_gene: NA; abundance: few; len: 14; v_gene: TRBV7-6; CDR3aa: CASSFRSGRYEQYF; CDR3nt: TGTGCCAGCAGCTTTCGATCAGGACGCTACGAGCAGTACTTC
j_gene: TRBJ1-1; d_gene: NA; abundance: many; len: 14; v_gene: TRBV12-3/TRBV12-4; CDR3aa: CASSFGRVNTEAFF; CDR3nt: TGTGCCAGCAGTTTCGGCAGGGTGAACACTGAAGCTTTCTTT
j_gene: TRBJ2-2; d_gene: NA; abundance: NA; len: 15; v_gene: TRBV7-2; CDR3aa: CASSFRAATLGELFF; CDR3nt: TGTGCCAGCAGCTTTCGGGCCGCTACCCTCGGGGAGCTGTTTTTT
j_gene: TRBJ1-3; d_gene: NA; abundance: few; len: 14; v_gene: TRBV9; CDR3aa: CASSGTATGNTIYF; CDR3nt: TGTGCCAGCAGTGGAACGGCTACTGGAAACACCATATATTTT
j_gene: TRBJ2-1; d_gene: NA; abundance: few; len: 14; v_gene: TRBV20-1; CDR3aa: CSLTRGASYNEQFF; CDR3nt: TGCAGTCTCACCCGGGGGGCTTCCTACAATGAGCAGTTCTTC
j_gene: TRBJ1-2; d_gene: NA; abundance: many; len: 12; v_gene: TRBV12-3/TRBV12-4; CDR3aa: CASSLWGDTEIF; CDR3nt: TGTGCCAGCAGTTTGTGGGGGGACACCGAAATCTTC
j_gene: TRBJ2-7; d_gene: TRBD1; abundance: NA; len: 17; v_gene: TRBV7-9; CDR3aa: CASSFTHGATPGGEQYF; CDR3nt: TGTGCCAGCAGCTTCACCCATGGGGCAACCCCAGGGGGCGAGCAGTACTTC
j_gene: TRBJ1-2; d_gene: NA; abundance: NA; len: 11; v_gene: TRBV10-3; CDR3aa: CAISEISGYTF; CDR3nt: TGTGCCATCAGTGAAATTAGCGGCTACACCTTC
j_gene: TRBJ2-7; d_gene: TRBD1; abundance: NA; len: 15; v_gene: TRBV12-3/TRBV12-4; CDR3aa: CASSSPYDRAYEQYF; CDR3nt: TGTGCCAGCAGCTCCCCGTACGACAGGGCCTACGAGCAGTACTTC
j_gene: TRBJ2-1; d_gene: TRBD2; abundance: many; len: 15; v_gene: TRBV24-1; CDR3aa: CATSDFTSGSDEQFF; CDR3nt: TGTGCCACCAGTGATTTTACTAGCGGGAGTGATGAGCAGTTCTTC
j_gene: TRBJ1-1; d_gene: NA; abundance: few; len: 15; v_gene: TRBV7-2; CDR3aa: CASIDEAGLNTEAFF; CDR3nt: TGTGCCAGCATCGATGAGGCAGGGTTGAACACTGAAGCTTTCTTT
j_gene: TRBJ2-3; d_gene: TRBD1; abundance: few; len: 18; v_gene: TRBV12-3/TRBV12-4; CDR3aa: CASSLGQGEIAATDTQYF; CDR3nt: TGTGCCAGCAGCCTCGGACAGGGGGAAATAGCGGCCACAGATACGCAGTATTTT
j_gene: TRBJ2-2; d_gene: NA; abundance: NA; len: 15; v_gene: TRBV25-1; CDR3aa: CASSEYTGNSLKLFF; CDR3nt: TGTGCCAGCAGTGAATACACAGGGAATTCTCTCAAGCTGTTTTTT
j_gene: TRBJ2-7; d_gene: NA; abundance: few; len: 13; v_gene: TRBV12-3/TRBV12-4; CDR3aa: CASSPSDGNEQYF; CDR3nt: TGTGCCAGCAGCCCTTCCGACGGCAACGAGCAGTACTTC
j_gene: TRBJ2-2; d_gene: TRBD2; abundance: many; len: 14; v_gene: TRBV11-3; CDR3aa: CASSIAGGTGELFF; CDR3nt: TGTGCCAGCAGCATTGCCGGGGGGACCGGGGAGCTGTTTTTT
j_gene: TRBJ1-1; d_gene: NA; abundance: NA; len: 12; v_gene: TRBV29-1; CDR3aa: CSGTTWATEAFF; CDR3nt: TGCAGCGGGACGACTTGGGCCACTGAAGCTTTCTTT
j_gene: TRBJ2-5; d_gene: TRBD2; abundance: NA; len: 16; v_gene: TRBV3-1; CDR3aa: CASSQQTTSGAETQYF; CDR3nt: TGTGCCAGCAGCCAACAAACGACTAGCGGGGCGGAGACCCAGTACTTC
j_gene: TRBJ2-5; d_gene: TRBD1; abundance: NA; len: 17; v_gene: TRBV6-2/TRBV6-3; CDR3aa: CASSYSFDRGTVKTQYF; CDR3nt: TGTGCCAGCAGTTACTCATTCGACAGGGGGACGGTGAAGACCCAGTACTTC
j_gene: TRBJ2-5; d_gene: TRBD2; abundance: NA; len: 19; v_gene: TRBV10-1; CDR3aa: CASRRTSGLGSGTEETQYF; CDR3nt: TGCGCCAGCAGGCGGACTAGCGGGTTGGGTTCGGGTACGGAAGAGACCCAGTACTTC
j_gene: TRBJ1-1; d_gene: NA; abundance: few; len: 15; v_gene: TRBV6-5; CDR3aa: CASSYEFGAGTEAFF; CDR3nt: TGTGCCAGCAGTTACGAGTTCGGGGCAGGCACTGAAGCTTTCTTT
j_gene: TRBJ2-3; d_gene: TRBD2; abundance: many; len: 16; v_gene: TRBV7-8; CDR3aa: CASSLKLRGALGTQYF; CDR3nt: TGTGCCAGCAGCTTAAAATTGCGGGGGGCCCTGGGTACGCAGTATTTT
j_gene: TRBJ2-1; d_gene: NA; abundance: few; len: 16; v_gene: TRBV6-5; CDR3aa: CASSYSPGAPYNEQFF; CDR3nt: TGTGCCAGCAGTTACTCTCCGGGGGCCCCCTACAATGAGCAGTTCTTC
j_gene: TRBJ1-1; d_gene: NA; abundance: few; len: 14; v_gene: TRBV3-1; CDR3aa: CASSPVWGNTEAFF; CDR3nt: TGTGCCAGCAGCCCAGTTTGGGGGAACACTGAAGCTTTCTTT
j_gene: TRBJ2-2; d_gene: NA; abundance: NA; len: 13; v_gene: TRBV12-3/TRBV12-4; CDR3aa: CASSAVGTGELFF; CDR3nt: TGTGCCAGCAGCGCCGTTGGGACCGGGGAGCTGTTTTTT
j_gene: TRBJ2-2; d_gene: NA; abundance: NA; len: 14; v_gene: TRBV27; CDR3aa: CASSHNENSGELFF; CDR3nt: TGTGCCAGCAGCCACAACGAGAACTCCGGGGAGCTGTTTTTT
j_gene: TRBJ1-1; d_gene: TRBD1; abundance: NA; len: 18; v_gene: TRBV5-1; CDR3aa: CASSLEALGQGANTEAFF; CDR3nt: TGCGCCAGCAGCTTGGAAGCCCTGGGACAGGGGGCGAACACTGAAGCTTTCTTT
j_gene: TRBJ2-1; d_gene: TRBD1; abundance: NA; len: 16; v_gene: TRBV24-1; CDR3aa: CATSDLGDSPSNEQFF; CDR3nt: TGTGCCACCAGTGATTTGGGGGACAGCCCTTCCAATGAGCAGTTCTTC
j_gene: TRBJ2-7; d_gene: TRBD2; abundance: few; len: 15; v_gene: TRBV7-2; CDR3aa: CASSLIAGAASGQYF; CDR3nt: TGTGCCAGCAGCTTAATAGCGGGAGCTGCTTCAGGGCAGTACTTC
j_gene: TRBJ2-1; d_gene: NA; abundance: few; len: 15; v_gene: TRBV7-9; CDR3aa: CASSLGPRVGGEQFF; CDR3nt: TGTGCCAGCAGCTTAGGTCCTCGCGTTGGAGGTGAGCAGTTCTTC
j_gene: TRBJ2-7; d_gene: NA; abundance: few; len: 12; v_gene: TRBV7-9; CDR3aa: CASSFDAYEQYF; CDR3nt: TGTGCCAGCAGCTTTGACGCCTACGAGCAGTACTTC
j_gene: TRBJ2-5; d_gene: NA; abundance: NA; len: 15; v_gene: TRBV24-1; CDR3aa: CATSDLRRVGETQYF; CDR3nt: TGTGCCACCAGTGATTTACGCAGGGTGGGAGAGACCCAGTACTTC
j_gene: TRBJ2-7; d_gene: TRBD1; abundance: NA; len: 13; v_gene: TRBV20-1; CDR3aa: CSARDRGFYEQYF; CDR3nt: TGCAGTGCTAGGGACAGGGGGTTCTACGAGCAGTACTTC